This record covers a single T cell receptor (beta chain). No cognate antigen has been identified for it. Base qualities are not provided; no much larger clone lies one nucleotide away. The CDR3 regions of human TCRbeta chains were analyzed by immunosequencing. The authors' pipeline ran thus. TCRs in the repertoires were compared against a reference library of SARS-CoV-2-specific TCRs that had been generated with the MIRA antigen-specificity platform. Breadth was defined as the fraction of unique TCRs that were SARS-CoV-2-associated. Depth was defined as the fraction of total T cells that were SARS-CoV-2-associated. Each spike-specific TCR was assigned to its reactive spike region and to a CD4 or CD8 class using the MIRA data. Log10-transformed breadth and depth values were compared by one-way ANOVA with Sidak's multiple comparisons tests. TCRdb provides this immuneACCESS table in a form limited to in-frame rearrangements. Some clones are lacking; in checked studies, under half of them reflect an unresolved V gene, and why the rest are absent is not known. V, J and clone size derive from that table, while D and trimming were established from the DNA sequence. The sample table holds around 91,000 clones, of which roughly 88% were seen once. Approximately 21% of the sample belongs to the ten largest clones.

The sample comes from a study of T cell responses to AZD1222 COVID-19 vaccine (dated by TCRdb to the early 2020s). Regarding the research as a whole: AZD1222 recipients given second doses at about 4 weeks or at about 12 weeks were pooled, since spike-specific TCR depth and breadth were not found to differ between the two schedules. Enrollment into the trials was organized by age into subgroups of 18-55, 56-69 and 70-plus years, and those subgroups contained approximately 150, 30 and 60 TCR-sequenced participants, respectively. A total of 230 to 250 trial participants underwent TCR sequencing, of whom 200 to 220 received two doses of AZD1222 and some 25 received two doses of the MenACWY control vaccine. Points the paper makes about the study in general: Spike-specific TCR breadth and depth rose significantly after two AZD1222 doses compared with day 0 and with MenACWY recipients. Conclusions about previously exposed vaccinees were limited because only five to seven AZD1222 recipients were SARS-CoV-2 seropositive at baseline. No day 14 peak-response samples were available, so repertoires were characterized only after the peak T cell response. CD4 TCRs associated with the vaccine covered the entire spike protein, and the dominant responses were in regions 160-218 and 743-854. Reportedly, almost half of the unique spike-specific TCRs recognized epitopes lying outside the regions that are mutated in the B.1.351 and B.1.1.7 variants. In the small 56-69-year group, the increase in depth fell short of significance, most likely because of low power. Most participants were white British and females outnumbered males, and the authors suggested that clonal diversity may have been underestimated.

Interpreted using the paper, the time point label stands for: baseline before first vaccination. Vaccinee samples came from UK trials COV001 and COV002, including a single-blind randomized controlled phase 2/3 trial of AZD1222 (ChAdOx1 nCoV-19) in healthy adults. For TCRbeta chain sequencing, PBMC samples were collected from trial participants at day 0 and at day 28 after the second dose. V gives up 4 bases and J gives up 7 bases, and the segment between their germline ends measures 9 bases. From the cysteine up to the phenylalanine, the CDR3 has a length of 12 residues. CDR3 DNA only is kept here, 36 bases in frame from base 1.

The sequence joins TRBV12-3 or TRBV12-4 to TRBJ2-3; the D gene cannot be named for sure. The sequenced sample was peripheral blood, obtained on day 0 of AZD1222 vaccination. The clonotype originates from an adult in good health. The DNA sequence is TGTGCCAGCAGTTCCCTCGGGTATACGCAGTATTTT. This yields the protein CASSSLGYTQYF.